This T cell receptor (beta chain) was recorded in a study of blood T cell repertoires in COVID-19. The table came from immunoSEQ multiplex PCR; TCRdb's copy has only in-frame clones and leaves some out. This table holds approximately 400,000 clones, more than 75% found once. Trimming removed 1 base at V and 4 bases at J, with 11 bases between. The germline V gene encodes CDR1 LGHNA and CDR2 YNFKEQ. This CDR3 is 15 amino acids long. The material sequenced was PBMCs or T cells enriched from blood (not recorded which). The chain has TRBV4-2 and TRBJ1-5; D not certain. The source of this sequence is a man younger than 40 who had recovered from COVID-19. CDR3 residues: CASSQVAAANQPQHF. DNA for the CDR3: TGTGCCAGCAGCCAAGTTGCGGCAGCAAATCAGCCCCAGCATTTT.